The 30 T cell receptor beta chains reported below all come from one sample, sequenced in a study of cytomegalovirus exposure and HLA in healthy donors. PCR involved 60 Vbeta and 13 Jbeta primers. The protocol was immunoSEQ multiplex PCR, while the TCRdb copy is restricted to in-frame clones and leaves out a portion. Among around 120,000 clones listed, roughly 80% were seen once. The sample comprised PBMCs. The receptors stem from a woman aged 40-49 years in good health and CMV-seropositive.

The V and J genes are TRBV5-4 and TRBJ2-2; 9 bases are a match to TRBD2. Germline V CDR1 and CDR2: SGHNT, YYREEE (reference sequence). The CDR3 is made up of 17 amino acids. The V segment lost 3 bases and the J segment 5 bases; nucleotides outside the gene matches: 11. The CDR3 region is CASSSGVASGTTGELFF. The CDR3 bases are TGTGCCAGCAGCTCGGGAGTAGCTAGCGGGACTACCGGGGAGCTGTTTTTT.

A single count supports this clone. This chain uses TRBV5-1 with TRBJ2-2, with 9 bases matching TRBD2. The CDR3 totals 16 residues. The V segment lost 6 bases and the J segment 1 base; nucleotides outside the gene matches: 7. The germline gives CDR1 SGHRS, CDR2 YFSETQ. CDR3 DNA sequence: TGCGCCAGCAACGCGGGAGGGACGCAGAACACCGGGGAGCTGTTTTTT. Amino acids: CASNAGGTQNTGELFF.

This chain joins TRBV5-1 and TRBJ2-1, with D possibly being TRBD2 (6 bases). CDR3 length: 16 residues. The ends were cut back, 0 bases at V and 0 bases at J, with 10 bases in the middle. Per the germline V gene, CDR1 is SGHRS and CDR2 is YFSETQ. The CDR3 is CASSLGAGSSYNEQFF. The CDR3 bases are TGCGCCAGCAGCTTGGGTGCGGGGAGCTCCTACAATGAGCAGTTCTTC.

The V call is TRBV19, the J call TRBJ2-7; 8 nucleotides agree with TRBD1. Germline CDR1 is LNHDA and CDR2 is SQIVND (reference sequence). This CDR3 spans 14 amino acids. Germline trimming cut 3 bases from V and 6 bases from J; bases unmatched to any gene: 7. This CDR3 reads CASSIGQGRVEQYF. The DNA for the CDR3 is TGTGCCAGTAGTATCGGACAGGGAAGGGTCGAGCAGTACTTC.

The V call is TRBV7-2, the J call TRBJ2-7, with D possibly being TRBD1 (5 bases). CDR1 is SGHTA, CDR2 FQGNSA, per germline. There are 14 residues in the CDR3. Trimming pared 5 bases from V and 5 bases from J, leaving 16 bases between. The CDR3 sequence is CASSRRHQGHEQYF. The DNA for the CDR3 is TGTGCCAGCAGCCGACGTCACCAGGGCCACGAGCAGTACTTC.

This clone occurred a few times. The rearrangement uses TRBV10-3 and TRBJ2-5, with TRBD1 matching over 10 bases. This CDR3 has 15 amino acids. V lost 10 bases, J lost 4 bases, and 12 bases stayed unmatched. Germline-derived CDR1 and CDR2 are ENHRY and SYGVKD. Here the CDR3 reads CASSAGTGEAETQYF. CDR3 nucleotide sequence: TGTGCCAGCAGCGCGGGGACAGGGGAGGCAGAGACCCAGTACTTC.

This chain links TRBV7-6 with TRBJ1-1, with 8 bases fitting TRBD1. Trimming at V came to 3 bases and at J to 4 bases, leaving 4 bases not matched to a gene. This CDR3 region has 14 residues. Germline V gene sequence: CDR1 SGHVS, CDR2 FNYEAQ. The CDR3 nucleotides read TGTGCCAGCAGCTTGACAGGGGCGGGCACTGAAGCTTTCTTT. It encodes CASSLTGAGTEAFF.

The J gene is TRBJ2-7, the V gene TRBV30; 8 bases fit TRBD1. J lost 7 bases, V lost 7 bases, and 12 bases had no gene match. The germline V gene has CDR1 GTSNPN and CDR2 SVGIG (reference sequence). The CDR3 runs to 13 residues. The CDR3 DNA is TGTGCCTACCGAGACAGGGGAGCTTTGGAGCAGTACTTC. It yields the protein CAYRDRGALEQYF.

The chain carries TRBV6-5 and TRBJ2-7; the match to TRBD2 covers 10 bases. V was pared by 6 bases and J by 7 bases, with 9 bases of the junction left unmatched. CDR3 size: 14 residues. CDR1 and CDR2 from the germline V gene are MNHEY and SVGAGI. CDR3 coding DNA: TGTGCCAGCAGCAAGGGACTAGCGAAGGGGGAGCAGTACTTC. Protein sequence: CASSKGLAKGEQYF.

V usage is TRBV15 and J usage is TRBJ1-5; 7 positions match TRBD1. The CDR3 consists of 15 residues. V trimming: 8 bases; J trimming: 2 bases; junction bases outside the gene matches: 9. Germline CDR1 LNHNV, CDR2 YYDKDF (reference sequence). The CDR3 sequence: CATHRTGLGNQPQHF. DNA of the CDR3: TGTGCCACCCACAGGACAGGATTAGGCAATCAGCCCCAGCATTTT.

CDR3 in amino acids: CASSPNTNTEAFF. The DNA for the CDR3 is TGTGCCAGCAGCCCCAACACGAACACTGAAGCTTTCTTT. The V and J genes are TRBV7-3 and TRBJ1-1; no clear D gene. Germline V CDR1 and CDR2: SGHTA, FQGTGA. The CDR3 consists of 13 residues. The V and J ends lost 5 bases and 1 base respectively, with 8 bases between them. Based on the CDR3 plus reference TRBV7-3 and TRBJ1-1, the full variable domain is GAGVSQTPSNKVTEKGKYVELRCDPISGHTALYWYRQSLGQGPEFLIYFQGTGAADDSGLPNDRFFAVRPEGSVSTLKIQRTERGDSAVYLCASSPNTNTEAFFGQGTRLTVV.

Points on this clone: The junction differs from germline at one of its ends, possibly a read error. The chain carries TRBV7-7 and TRBJ2-5; 14 nucleotides agree with TRBD2. The CDR3 is 17 amino acids. CDR1 and CDR2 from the germline V gene are SSHAT and FNYEAQ (reference sequence). The CDR3: CASSLGGLAGAQETQYF. CDR3 DNA sequence: TGTGCTAGCAGCTTAGGGGGACTAGCGGGGGCCCAAGAGACCCAGTACTTC.

The gene calls are TRBV6-6 and TRBJ1-6; the D is unclear. CDR1 and CDR2 from the germline V gene are MNHNY and SVGAGI (reference sequence). The CDR3 is 14 amino acids. With 5 bases removed from V and 7 bases from J, the gap between germline ends came to 12 bases. The CDR3 bases are TGTGCCAGCAGTCCCCCGGAGAGGAATTCACCCCTCCACTTT. It codes for CASSPPERNSPLHF.

This clone was detected once. V and J are TRBV5-4 and TRBJ2-7; the D gene is possibly TRBD1 (6 bases). Trimming took off 0 bases at V and 7 bases at J, with 11 bases between the two ends. Germline V gene data show CDR1 as SGHNT and CDR2 as YYREEE (reference sequence). The length of the CDR3 is 13 residues. For the CDR3, the DNA is TGTGCCAGCAGCTTGGTGGGGGCTAGGGAGCAGTACTTC. Amino acid sequence: CASSLVGAREQYF.

This chain links TRBV7-9 with TRBJ2-3, with D possibly TRBD2 on 6 matching bases. Germline loops: CDR1 SEHNR, CDR2 FQNEAQ (reference sequence). The CDR3 totals 16 residues. Trimming stripped 5 bases from V and 0 bases from J, with 15 bases between. For the CDR3, the DNA is TGTGCCAGCAGCCTGGGGACCGCGGGGAGCACAGATACGCAGTATTTT. As protein: CASSLGTAGSTDTQYF.

The J gene is TRBJ2-3, the V gene TRBV5-4, with 10 bases aligning to TRBD1. J lost 2 bases, V lost 5 bases, and 5 bases had no gene match. Germline V CDR1 and CDR2: SGHNT, YYREEE (reference sequence). The CDR3 loop spans 15 amino acids. CDR3: CASRSGQGFTDTQYF. In DNA, the CDR3 is TGTGCCAGCAGATCGGGACAGGGGTTCACAGATACGCAGTATTTT.

This chain joins TRBV14 and TRBJ2-1, with 11 positions matching TRBD2. CDR3 length: 19 residues. CDR1 is SGHDN, CDR2 FVKESK, per germline. V lost 1 base to trimming and J lost 9 bases; unmatched junction nucleotides: 17. In DNA, the CDR3 is TGTGCCAGCAGCCAAGTAGACACTAGCGGGAGACCCCATCAAGGTGAGCAGTTCTTC. Translated: CASSQVDTSGRPHQGEQFF.

The CDR3 region has the DNA TGTGCCAGTAGTATAAAAGAGGTTGGGGACTACGGGCCCTACGAGCAGTACTTC. Translating gives CASSIKEVGDYGPYEQYF. The chain is built from TRBV19 and TRBJ2-7; 7 bases line up with TRBD2. Germline V CDR1 and CDR2: LNHDA, SQIVND (reference sequence). This CDR3 is 18 amino acids long. The J segment lost 2 bases and the V segment lost 2 bases, leaving 15 bases of the junction unmatched.

This chain links TRBV18 with TRBJ2-7, with 7 bases lining up with TRBD1. The length of the CDR3 is 14 residues. Trimming took 8 bases from V and 2 from J; bases not matched to a gene: 9. Looked up from germline, CDR1 is KGHSH and CDR2 is LQKENI. This chain's CDR3 is CASVGTATTYEQYF. CDR3 coding DNA: TGTGCCAGCGTCGGGACAGCAACGACCTACGAGCAGTACTTC.

V and J are TRBV7-2 and TRBJ2-3; D is possibly TRBD2 (5 bases). The germline CDR1 and CDR2 sequences are SGHTA and FQGNSA. V was trimmed by 5 bases and J by 0 bases, leaving 18 bases between them. CDR3 length: 17 residues. CDR3 in DNA: TGTGCCAGCAGCCGCAGGTCGGCGGGCAGTAGCACAGATACGCAGTATTTT. It yields the protein CASSRRSAGSSTDTQYF.

This rearrangement joins TRBV5-1 to TRBJ2-3, with D possibly being TRBD1 (6 bases). Germline values: CDR1 SGHRS, CDR2 YFSETQ. The V and J ends lost 0 bases and 2 bases respectively, with 13 bases between them. The CDR3 extends over 16 amino acids. The CDR3 protein is CASSLGPTGNTDTQYF. CDR3 nucleotides: TGCGCCAGCAGCTTGGGACCAACAGGGAACACAGATACGCAGTATTTT.

This rearrangement joins TRBV29-1 to TRBJ1-1, with 7 bases matching TRBD1. V trimming: 5 bases; J trimming: 5 bases; junction bases outside the gene matches: 11. CDR1 is SQVTM and CDR2 is ANQGSEA in the germline V gene. There are 14 residues in the CDR3. As DNA, the CDR3 is TGCAGCGTTCGCAGGGGGGCCGGAACGACTGAAGCTTTCTTT. It yields the protein CSVRRGAGTTEAFF.

This CDR3 reads CASSSGPNTGELFF. The CDR3 DNA reads as TGTGCCAGTAGTTCGGGTCCGAACACCGGGGAGCTGTTTTTT. The rearrangement uses TRBV19 and TRBJ2-2; D unresolved. Germline CDR1 is LNHDA and CDR2 is SQIVND (reference sequence). The germline V and J ends were trimmed by 5 bases and 0 bases, with 7 bases remaining between them. The CDR3 length is 14 residues.

This clone was detected only once. One end of the junction fails to match germline, which may point to a read error. At the DNA level, this CDR3 is encoded by other sequences in the same sample as well. The chain is built from TRBV30 and TRBJ1-6, with a tentative D call TRBD1 (6 bases). CDR3 length: 18 amino acids. Germline assignment: CDR1 GTSNPN and CDR2 SVGIG (reference sequence). The CDR3 region is CAWSVAQGDLFYNSPLHF. The CDR3 bases are TGTGCCTGGAGTGTAGCACAGGGAGATCTCTTCTATAATTCCCCCCTCCACTTT.

This clone has more than one count but fewer than ten. V gene TRBV2 combines with J gene TRBJ1-1, with D unresolved. V dropped 4 bases and J dropped 1 base, with 7 bases sitting between them. CDR3 length equals 13 residues. Germline V lookup: CDR1 SNHLY, CDR2 FYNNEI. For the CDR3, the DNA is TGTGCCAGCAGTGTCGCAGAGAACACTGAAGCTTTCTTT. It is translated as CASSVAENTEAFF.

This chain uses TRBV10-3 with TRBJ2-1, with 7 bases fitting TRBD2. CDR1 is ENHRY, CDR2 SYGVKD, per germline. The CDR3 consists of 16 residues. The junction had 11 bases not matched to a gene; V was cut back by 2 bases and J by 7 bases. DNA of the CDR3: TGTGCCATCAGTGAGGGGTTAAGTTGGGGGGGAAATGAGCAGTTCTTC. Its translation is CAISEGLSWGGNEQFF.

This sequence joins TRBV5-6 and TRBJ2-7, with TRBD2 matching over 12 bases. The CDR3 spans 14 residues. In germline, CDR1 is SGHDT, CDR2 YYEEEE. Unmatched junction bases numbered 4, after V lost 3 bases and J lost 6 bases. This CDR3 is CASSSLAGGREQYF. CDR3 sequence (DNA): TGTGCCAGCAGCTCTCTAGCGGGAGGGCGCGAGCAGTACTTC.

The chain combines TRBV4-3 with TRBJ1-2, with a weak D call TRBD1 (5 bases). The CDR3 length is 17 residues. Germline CDR1 reads LGHNA; CDR2 reads YSLEER. Trimming took off 1 base at V and 2 bases at J, with 17 bases between the two ends. The CDR3 coding sequence is TGCGCCAGCAGCCAAGGCTTGACCGGGACTCAGAACTATGGCTACACCTTC. Protein sequence: CASSQGLTGTQNYGYTF.

The chain links TRBV6-5 to TRBJ2-7; D is ambiguous. Per the germline V gene, CDR1 is MNHEY and CDR2 is SVGAGI. CDR3 length: 12 residues. V lost 6 bases and J lost 4, with 10 bases in between. This chain's CDR3 is CASRASKYEQYF. The CDR3 nucleotides are TGTGCCAGCAGGGCTTCAAAGTACGAGCAGTACTTC.

In its sample, this clone was seen once. The CDR3 bases are TGTGCCAGTAGTAGTAGGAGGGACAGGGAGGGGTTTAGCAATCAGCCCCAGCATTTT. Its translation: CASSSRRDREGFSNQPQHF. The V and J genes are TRBV19 and TRBJ1-5; 9 nucleotides agree with TRBD1. The V gene's germline CDR1 is LNHDA and CDR2 SQIVND (reference sequence). J lost 0 bases, V lost 4 bases, and 13 bases had no gene match. This CDR3 comprises 19 residues. Based on the CDR3 plus reference TRBV19 and TRBJ1-5, the full variable domain is DGGITQSPKYLFRKEGQNVTLSCEQNLNHDAMYWYRQDPGQGLRLIYYSQIVNDFQKGDIAEGYSVSREKKESFPLTVTSAQKNPTAFYLCASSSRRDREGFSNQPQHFGDGTRLSIL.